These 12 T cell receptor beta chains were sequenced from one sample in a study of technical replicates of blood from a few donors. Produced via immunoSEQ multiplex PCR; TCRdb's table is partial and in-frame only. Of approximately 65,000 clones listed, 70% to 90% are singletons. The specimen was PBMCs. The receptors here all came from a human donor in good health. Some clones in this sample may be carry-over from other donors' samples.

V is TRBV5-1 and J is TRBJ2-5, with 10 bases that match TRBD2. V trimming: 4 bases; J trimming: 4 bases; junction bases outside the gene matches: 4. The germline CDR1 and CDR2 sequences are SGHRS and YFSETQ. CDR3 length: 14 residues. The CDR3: CASSPSGGRETQYF. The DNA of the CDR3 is TGCGCCAGCAGCCCTAGCGGGGGTCGAGAGACCCAGTACTTC. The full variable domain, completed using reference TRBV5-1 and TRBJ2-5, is KAGVTQTPRYLIKTRGQQVTLSCSPISGHRSVSWYQQTPGQGLQFLFEYFSETQRNKGNFPGRFSGRQFSNSRSEMNVSTLELGDSALYLCASSPSGGRETQYFGPGTRLLVL.

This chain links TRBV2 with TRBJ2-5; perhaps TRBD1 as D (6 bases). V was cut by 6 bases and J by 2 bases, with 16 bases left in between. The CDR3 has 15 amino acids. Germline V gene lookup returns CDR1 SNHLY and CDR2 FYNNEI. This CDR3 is CASSAPGHLQETQYF. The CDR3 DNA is TGTGCCAGCAGCGCCCCGGGACATCTACAAGAGACCCAGTACTTC.

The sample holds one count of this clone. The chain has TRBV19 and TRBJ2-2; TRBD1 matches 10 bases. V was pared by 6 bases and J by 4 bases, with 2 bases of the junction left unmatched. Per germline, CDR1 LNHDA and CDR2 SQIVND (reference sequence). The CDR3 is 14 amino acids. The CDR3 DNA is TGTGCCAGTAGACGACAGGGGGCCACCGGGGAGCTGTTTTTT. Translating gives CASRRQGATGELFF.

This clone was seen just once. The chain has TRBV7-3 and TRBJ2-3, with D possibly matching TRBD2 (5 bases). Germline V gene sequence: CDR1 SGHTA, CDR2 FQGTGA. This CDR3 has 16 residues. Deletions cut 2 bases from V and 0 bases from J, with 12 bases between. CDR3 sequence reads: CASSLLGGPSTDTQYF. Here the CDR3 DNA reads TGTGCCAGCAGCTTATTGGGCGGGCCGAGCACAGATACGCAGTATTTT.

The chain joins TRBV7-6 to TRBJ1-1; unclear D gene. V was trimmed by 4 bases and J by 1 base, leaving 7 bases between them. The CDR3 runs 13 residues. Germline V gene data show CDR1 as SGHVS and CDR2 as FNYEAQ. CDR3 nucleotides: TGTGCCAGCAGCTCAACAGAGAACACTGAAGCTTTCTTT. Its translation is CASSSTENTEAFF.

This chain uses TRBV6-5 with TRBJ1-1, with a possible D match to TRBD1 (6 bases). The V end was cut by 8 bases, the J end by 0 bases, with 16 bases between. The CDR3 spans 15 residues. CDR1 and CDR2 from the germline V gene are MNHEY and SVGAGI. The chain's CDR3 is CASQRRGNMNTEAFF. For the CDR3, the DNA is TGTGCCAGCCAACGAAGGGGGAATATGAACACTGAAGCTTTCTTT.

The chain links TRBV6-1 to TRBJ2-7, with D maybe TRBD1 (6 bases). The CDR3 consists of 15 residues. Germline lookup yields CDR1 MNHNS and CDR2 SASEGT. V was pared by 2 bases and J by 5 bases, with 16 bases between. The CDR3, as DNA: TGTGCCAGCAGTGAAATACAGGGCGTTTTCAACGAGCAGTACTTC. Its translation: CASSEIQGVFNEQYF.

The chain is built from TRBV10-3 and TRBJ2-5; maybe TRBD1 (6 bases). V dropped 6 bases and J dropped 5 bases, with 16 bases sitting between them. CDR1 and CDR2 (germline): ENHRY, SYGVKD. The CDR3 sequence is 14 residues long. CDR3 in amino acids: CAISPLGAGETQYF. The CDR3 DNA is TGTGCCATCAGCCCATTGGGGGCTGGGGAGACCCAGTACTTC.

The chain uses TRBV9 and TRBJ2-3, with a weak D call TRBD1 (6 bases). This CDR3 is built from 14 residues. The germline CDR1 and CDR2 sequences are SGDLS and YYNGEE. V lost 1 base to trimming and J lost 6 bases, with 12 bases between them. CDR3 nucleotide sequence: TGTGCCAGCAGCGTATCAGGGGTTGTGGATACGCAGTATTTT. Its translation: CASSVSGVVDTQYF.

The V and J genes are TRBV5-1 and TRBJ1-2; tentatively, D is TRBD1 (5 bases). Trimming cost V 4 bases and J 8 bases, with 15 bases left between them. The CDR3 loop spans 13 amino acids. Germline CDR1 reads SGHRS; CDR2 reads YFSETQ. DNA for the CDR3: TGCGCCAGCAGCCGGGGGGAGAGTTTGGGCTACACCTTC. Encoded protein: CASSRGESLGYTF. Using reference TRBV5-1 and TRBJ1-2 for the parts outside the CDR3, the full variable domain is KAGVTQTPRYLIKTRGQQVTLSCSPISGHRSVSWYQQTPGQGLQFLFEYFSETQRNKGNFPGRFSGRQFSNSRSEMNVSTLELGDSALYLCASSRGESLGYTFGSGTRLTVV.

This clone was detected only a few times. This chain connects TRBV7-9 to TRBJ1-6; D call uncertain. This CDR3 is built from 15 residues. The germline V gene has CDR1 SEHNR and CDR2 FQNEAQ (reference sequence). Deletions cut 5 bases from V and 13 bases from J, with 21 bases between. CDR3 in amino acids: CASSPTTSPWSPLHF. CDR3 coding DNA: TGTGCCAGCAGCCCGACGACATCCCCATGGTCGCCCCTCCACTTT.

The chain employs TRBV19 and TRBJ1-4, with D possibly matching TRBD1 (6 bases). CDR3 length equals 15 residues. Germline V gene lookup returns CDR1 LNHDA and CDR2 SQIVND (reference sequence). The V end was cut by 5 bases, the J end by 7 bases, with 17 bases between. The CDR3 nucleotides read TGTGCCAGTAGTGCTATACAGGGAGGGGGTGAAAAACTGTTTTTT. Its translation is CASSAIQGGGEKLFF. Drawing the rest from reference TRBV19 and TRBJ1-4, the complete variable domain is DGGITQSPKYLFRKEGQNVTLSCEQNLNHDAMYWYRQDPGQGLRLIYYSQIVNDFQKGDIAEGYSVSREKKESFPLTVTSAQKNPTAFYLCASSAIQGGGEKLFFGSGTQLSVL.